This entry lists 28 T cell receptor beta chains sequenced from one sample in a study of tumor and adjacent non-tumor tissue in lung cancer. Three rounds of nested PCR, following a modified ARM-PCR protocol, produced the TCRbeta library. A single record per CDR3 protein comes from TCRdb applying MiXCR to the multiplex PCR reads. The profile shows about 100,000 distinct CDR3 sequences, 60% to 80% of them singletons. This sample's RNA came from whole unsorted tissue. This non-tumor lung sample came from over 3 cm beyond the tumor edge. Specimen: distant non-tumor lung tissue. The receptors originated from a man aged 25-45 years with non-small cell lung cancer.

In this sample, this clonotype turned up many times. V gene TRBV29-1 combines with J gene TRBJ1-1; D is undetermined. The germline V gene encodes CDR1 SQVTM and CDR2 ANQGSEA. V was trimmed by 8 bases and J by 0 bases, leaving 13 bases between them. This CDR3 comprises 13 residues. The CDR3 sequence is CSFSVNMNTEAFF. The CDR3, as DNA: TGCAGCTTCTCTGTCAATATGAACACTGAAGCTTTCTTT.

This clonotype was observed a handful of times. The junction departs from the called germline gene at one end, perhaps through a read error. The rearrangement joins TRBV4-2 to TRBJ2-1, with 10 bases fitting TRBD2. The germline V gene has CDR1 LGHNA and CDR2 YNFKEQ. The CDR3 is 18 amino acids. CDR3 in amino acids: CASSHHPHSGGTYNEQFF. CDR3 sequence (DNA): TGTGCCAGCAGCCATCACCCTCATAGCGGGGGGACCTATAATGAGCAGTTCTTC.

With regard to this clonotype: Its ends do not fully match the called genes, so a read error is possible. J is TRBJ1-6 and V is TRBV4-1; D unclear. The CDR3 consists of 14 residues. Looked up from germline, CDR1 is MGHRA and CDR2 is YSYEKL. The CDR3 DNA reads TGCGCCAGCAGCCAAGTCCCATGGACTTCAACCCTCCACTTT. Protein: CASSQVPWTSTLHF.

The sample holds one count of this clonotype. A junction boundary mismatches the germline segment, possibly from a read error. The chain recombines TRBV7-6 with TRBJ2-1; 9 bases are a match to TRBD1. Germline V gene lookup returns CDR1 SGHVS and CDR2 FNYEAQ. CDR3 size: 15 residues. CDR3 sequence reads: CASSSGTGSPNEQFF. The CDR3 DNA reads TGTGCCAGCAGCTCCGGGACAGGGAGTCCCAATGAGCAATTCTTC.

This clonotype was counted ten times or more. This chain joins TRBV20-1 and TRBJ2-1, with TRBD2 identical over 8 bases. The trim removed 0 bases at V and 2 bases at J, leaving 3 bases unmatched. The CDR3 consists of 15 residues. Germline-derived CDR1 and CDR2 are DFQATT and SNEGSKA (reference sequence). The CDR3: CSARDPLAAYNEQFF. The CDR3 DNA reads as TGCAGTGCTAGAGACCCACTAGCGGCCTACAATGAGCAGTTCTTC.

This clonotype was counted a single time. This may come from a read error, since a much larger clone is one base off. No conserved phenylalanine or tryptophan is present at the end of the CDR3, so a read error is the likely explanation. The CDR3 DNA reads as TGTGCCAGCAGCTCTCTCATTGGGGATACGCAGTATTAT. It encodes CASSSLIGDTQYY. This sequence joins TRBV5-4 and TRBJ2-3; no clear D. Deletions cut 3 bases from V and 6 bases from J, with 11 bases between. The CDR3 is 13 amino acids. Germline assignment: CDR1 SGHNT and CDR2 YYREEE (reference sequence).

On this clonotype: A read error may explain this, as a much larger clone is one base away. V and J are TRBV20-1 and TRBJ1-5; D perhaps matches TRBD1 (6 bases). The CDR3 spans 14 residues. The germline gives CDR1 DFQATT, CDR2 SNEGSKA (reference sequence). CDR3 in amino acids: CSVREQGHLGAQHF. CDR3 in DNA: TGCAGTGTTAGAGAACAGGGTCACCTAGGGGCCCAGCATTTT.

In the case of this clonotype: A junction end diverges from the germline sequence, so it may reflect a read error. J is TRBJ2-3 and V is TRBV30; D is possibly TRBD2 (5 bases). The CDR3 is 24 amino acids. Germline-derived CDR1 and CDR2 are GTSNPN and SVGIG (reference sequence). CDR3 in DNA: TGTACCTGGAGTGTCCCCAGCTATTACAGTCGCAATAACATACTAGGAGATGTCACAGATACGCAGTATTTT. It translates to CTWSVPSYYSRNNILGDVTDTQYF.

V is TRBV20-1 and J is TRBJ1-1; 7 nucleotides match TRBD1. CDR1 and CDR2 (germline): DFQATT, SNEGSKA (reference sequence). The ends lost 3 bases at V and 1 base at J; junction bases unmatched: 5. This CDR3 contains 14 residues. The CDR3 nucleotides are TGCAGTGCTAGCCCATGGACAGGGAACACTGAAGCTTTCTTT. The encoded protein is CSASPWTGNTEAFF.

The chain couples TRBV5-6 to TRBJ2-3; 8 bases fit TRBD1. This CDR3 region has 16 residues. Per germline, CDR1 SGHDT and CDR2 YYEEEE. V dropped 1 base and J dropped 12; count of bases not matched to a gene: 16. CDR3 sequence: CASSLFDDRGTVTQYF. DNA of the CDR3: TGTGCCAGCAGCTTGTTTGACGACAGGGGCACAGTTACACAGTATTTT. Supplemented by reference TRBV5-6 and TRBJ2-3, the full variable domain reads DAGVTQSPTHLIKTRGQQVTLRCSPKSGHDTVSWYQQALGQGPQFIFQYYEEEERQRGNFPDRFSGHQFPNYSSELNVNALLLGDSALYLCASSLFDDRGTVTQYFGPGTRLTVL.

On this clonotype itself: One end of the junction fails to match germline, which may point to a read error. The V call is TRBV5-4, the J call TRBJ2-2; a weak D match, TRBD1 (6 bases). CDR3 length: 15 residues. Germline V CDR1 and CDR2: SGHNT, YYREEE (reference sequence). CDR3 sequence reads: CASSPQGAGTVELFF. CDR3 nucleotide sequence: TGTGCCAGCAGCCCACAGGGAGCTGGCACCGTGGAGCTGTTTTTT.

This clonotype was seen a few times. CDR3 residues: CASSPPLAGGNYEQYF. CDR3 in DNA: TGTGCCAGCTCACCACCCCTAGCGGGCGGGAACTACGAGCAGTACTTC. The rearrangement uses TRBV18 and TRBJ2-7; 8 nucleotides align to TRBD2. The CDR3 covers 16 residues. Germline V gene sequence: CDR1 KGHSH, CDR2 LQKENI. V gave up 0 bases and J gave up 3 bases; unmatched junction bases: 7.

As to this clonotype: Relative to the germline gene, one junction end is altered; a read error may explain this. The chain employs TRBV11-1 and TRBJ2-7; 9 bases are shared with TRBD2. This CDR3 has 16 residues. CDR1 and CDR2 from the germline V gene are SGHAT and FQDESV (reference sequence). DNA of the CDR3: TGTGCCAGCAGCTTAGATAGTAGCGGGAGTTACTACGATCAGTACTTC. Amino acid sequence: CASSLDSSGSYYDQYF. The whole variable domain, filled in from reference TRBV11-1 and TRBJ2-7, reads EAEVAQSPRYKITEKSQAVAFWCDPISGHATLYWYRQILGQGPELLVQFQDESVVDDSQLPKDRFSAERLKGVDSTLKIQPAELGDSAMYLCASSLDSSGSYYDQYFGPGTRLTVT.

For this clonotype: A junction boundary mismatches the germline segment, possibly from a read error. This rearrangement joins TRBV12-3 or TRBV12-4 to TRBJ2-3; TRBD1 matches 8 bases. CDR3 length: 16 residues. The CDR3 here is CASRETGARDADAQYF. CDR3 bases: TGTGCCAGCAGGGAGACAGGGGCCAGGGATGCAGATGCGCAGTATTTT.

This clonotype was counted ten times or more. The chain recombines TRBV5-6 with TRBJ2-5, with 11 bases that match TRBD1. There are 16 residues in the CDR3. V was clipped by 2 bases and J by 5 bases; unmatched bases: 8. Germline V CDR1 and CDR2: SGHDT, YYEEEE. The CDR3 bases are TGTGCCAGCAGCTTTGGGGGACAGGGGGGGCTTGAGACCCAGTACTTC. Encoded protein: CASSFGGQGGLETQYF.

The chain uses TRBV10-3 and TRBJ2-1, with D possibly matching TRBD2 (5 bases). CDR1 is ENHRY, CDR2 SYGVKD, per germline. The CDR3 length is 13 residues. The V end lost 5 bases, the J end lost 6 bases, and 11 bases lay between the germline ends. The DNA for the CDR3 is TGTGCCATCAGTTTACGGGAAGGCAATGAGCAGTTCTTC. This codes for CAISLREGNEQFF.

At least ten counts were recorded for this clonotype. V and J are TRBV7-9 and TRBJ1-4, with 10 positions matching TRBD1. V shed 5 bases and J 6 bases; nucleotides not matched to a gene: 6. CDR1 SEHNR and CDR2 FQNEAQ come from the germline V gene (reference sequence). This CDR3 region has 15 residues. CDR3 loop: CASSRRGQGDEKLFF. CDR3 in DNA: TGTGCCAGCAGCCGCCGTGGACAGGGGGATGAAAAACTGTTTTTT.

As regards this clonotype: The junction shows a germline mismatch at one end, possibly a read error. The chain uses TRBV6-5 and TRBJ1-6; tentative D call: TRBD1 (5 bases). There are 19 residues in the CDR3. Germline CDR1 and CDR2: MNHEY and SVGAGI. The DNA for the CDR3 is TGTGCCAACAGTTACTCGCCTGGATTGGGGGGCTCCTATAATTCACCCCTCCACTTT. Its translation: CANSYSPGLGGSYNSPLHF.

This clonotype was seen repeatedly, ten times or more. CDR3 protein: CASSQDRRASDEQFF. In nucleotides, the CDR3 is TGCGCCAGCAGCCAAGATCGGAGGGCTTCGGATGAGCAGTTCTTC. The chain joins TRBV4-1 to TRBJ2-1, with D perhaps TRBD2 (6 bases). Germline V gives CDR1 MGHRA, CDR2 YSYEKL. The CDR3 runs to 15 residues. V lost 0 bases to trimming and J lost 8 bases, with 14 bases between them.

This clonotype was picked up a small number of times. A much bigger clone sits one base away, suggesting this may be a read error. The rearrangement links TRBV6-5 to TRBJ2-1; TRBD2 agrees at 13 bases. This CDR3 contains 18 residues. V shed 5 bases and J 7 bases; nucleotides not matched to a gene: 14. Germline V gene data show CDR1 as MNHEY and CDR2 as SVGAGI. CDR3 sequence (DNA): TGTGCCAGCAGTCCGAGACTAGCGGGGGGCGACAGATGGAATGAGCAGTTCTTC. The encoded protein is CASSPRLAGGDRWNEQFF.

Notes on this clonotype: The junction departs from germline at one end; a sequencing error may be responsible. The rearrangement uses TRBV12-3 or TRBV12-4 and TRBJ1-2; tentative D call: TRBD1 (6 bases). The CDR3 has 15 residues. The CDR3 nucleotides read TGTGCTAGCACCCCTCGGGACATGGCGGCGCGGGGCTACACCTTC. Residues: CASTPRDMAARGYTF.

The chain combines TRBV20-1 with TRBJ1-1; possible D gene TRBD1, 6 bases. V was shortened by 7 bases and J by 11 bases, with 17 bases between the two germline ends. This CDR3 has 11 residues. The V gene's germline CDR1 is DFQATT and CDR2 SNEGSKA (reference sequence). The CDR3, as DNA: TGCAGTGTCGGACAGCTTCTACAGGCTTTCTTT. Translation: CSVGQLLQAFF.

For this clonotype: Being one base from a much bigger clone, this may be a read error. The chain carries TRBV12-3 or TRBV12-4 and TRBJ2-1, with D possibly matching TRBD1 (5 bases). Between the trimmed V and J ends, which lost 6 bases and 5 bases, there was a span of 14 bases. The CDR3 extends over 14 amino acids. This chain's CDR3 is CASSLERQHNEQFF. CDR3 DNA sequence: TGTGCCAGCAGCTTGGAGAGACAGCACAATGAGCAGTTCTTC.

As regards this clonotype: The junction shows a germline mismatch at one end, possibly a read error. This chain links TRBV20-1 with TRBJ1-1; perhaps TRBD1 as D (5 bases). This CDR3 is built from 14 residues. Germline-derived CDR1 and CDR2 are DFQATT and SNEGSKA (reference sequence). The CDR3, as DNA: TGCGGTGCTAGAGACAGCTTCATGAACACTGAAGCTTTCTTT. Its protein product is CGARDSFMNTEAFF.

As regards this clonotype: At one of its ends the junction is not consistent with the germline gene, which may arise from a read error. This rearrangement joins TRBV11-1 to TRBJ2-4; D gene unclear. Germline loops: CDR1 SGHAT, CDR2 FQDESV (reference sequence). The CDR3 has 16 residues. The CDR3 nucleotides are TGTGCCAGCACCCACTCAGGCAGTGTGACCAAAAACATTCAGCACTTC. Translating gives CASTHSGSVTKNIQHF.

Notes on this clonotype: A junction boundary mismatches the germline segment, possibly from a read error. The CDR3 reads CSAMDRVGLGYAF. CDR3 DNA sequence: TGCAGTGCTATGGACAGGGTCGGTCTTGGCTACGCCTTC. The chain employs TRBV20-1 and TRBJ1-2; 8 bases agree with TRBD1. The germline V gene encodes CDR1 DFQATT and CDR2 SNEGSKA (reference sequence). The CDR3 length is 13 residues.

With respect to this clonotype: The junction differs from germline at one of its ends, possibly a read error. The genes are TRBV5-5 and TRBJ2-5, with 11 bases matching TRBD1. Germline CDR1 reads SGHKS; CDR2 reads YYEKEE (reference sequence). The CDR3 sequence is 14 residues long. CDR3 coding DNA: TGTGCCAGCACCACCGGACAGGGGGCGGAGACCCAGAACTTC. It encodes CASTTGQGAETQNF.

As for this clonotype: The germline gene is not matched at one end of the junction; a read error may be the cause. V is TRBV12-3 or TRBV12-4 and J is TRBJ1-1; TRBD1 might be the D (5 bases). The CDR3 runs to 11 residues. CDR3 DNA sequence: TGTGCCCGCAACCTTCGAGGGGAAGCTCTCTTT. Amino acids: CARNLRGEALF.